A selection of T cell receptor beta chains follows, all from one sample in a study of shared clonotypes between healthy human individuals. Only in-frame clones appear in the TCRdb table, and some are missing; sequencing was by immunoSEQ multiplex PCR. The sample holds around 2.5 million clones, over 85% seen once. The sequenced material came from naive CD4+ T cells from PBMCs. The source of these receptors is a man aged 18 to 30 in good health. Some clones in this sample may be carry-over from other donors' samples. The CDR3 runs from the conserved cysteine through the conserved F or W. D genes are given only for firm matches. Not every row has a clone size; where given, it reads once, few, many or a size class.

D	size	J	V	length	DNA	CDR3
-	-	TRBJ2-4	TRBV11-1	16	TGTGCCAGCAGCTTAGATCCAGATACATACAAAAACATTCAGTACTTC	CASSLDPDTYKNIQYF
-	-	TRBJ2-7	TRBV2	10	TGTGCCAGCAGTGCGGGTGTCCCGTACTTC	CASSAGVPYF
TRBD1	-	TRBJ2-1	TRBV2	14	TGTGCCACCCTACAGGGGATCTCCTACAATGAGCAGTTCTTC	CATLQGISYNEQFF
-	-	TRBJ2-1	TRBV9	13	TGTGCCAGCAGCGACCTTAGTTTGGGGGAGCAGTTCTTC	CASSDLSLGEQFF
TRBD2	-	TRBJ2-7	TRBV27	15	TGTGCCAGCAGTTTAAGGGCTAGCGGGAGTTACGAGCAGTACTTC	CASSLRASGSYEQYF
-	few	TRBJ1-2	TRBV7-9	14	TGTGCCAGCAGCTTAGTGCCCAGGGTGGATGGCTACACCTTC	CASSLVPRVDGYTF
TRBD1	-	TRBJ1-5	TRBV5-6	15	TGTGCCAGCAGTTATCAGGGGGCCGGCAATCAGCCCCAGCATTTT	CASSYQGAGNQPQHF
TRBD1	-	TRBJ1-2	TRBV5-8	17	TGTGCCAGCAGCCCTAGCCAGGGGGCCGCCAGGGGCTATGGCTACACCTTC	CASSPSQGAARGYGYTF
-	-	TRBJ1-3	TRBV5-1	14	TGCGCCAGCAGCGGCGCGAGCTCTGGAAACACCATATATTTT	CASSGASSGNTIYF
-	once	TRBJ1-1	TRBV27	14	TGTGCCAGCAGTTGGGATTTTTCTAACACTGAAGCTTTCTTT	CASSWDFSNTEAFF
TRBD2	-	TRBJ2-1	TRBV7-9	15	TGTGCCAGCAGCCCCCCGGGCTGGGAGGGTAATGAGCAGTTCTTC	CASSPPGWEGNEQFF
TRBD1	-	TRBJ1-3	TRBV28	15	TGTGCCAGCAGCCATCGACAGGGGGCAGGAAACACCATATATTTT	CASSHRQGAGNTIYF
-	-	TRBJ2-3	TRBV9	14	TGTGCCAGCAGCGTAGACACTTACACAGATACGCAGTATTTT	CASSVDTYTDTQYF
-	-	TRBJ2-7	TRBV11-1	17	TGTGCCAGCAGCTTTACGTTTTCGGGCTCGAGCTCCTACGAGCAGTACTTC	CASSFTFSGSSSYEQYF
TRBD2	-	TRBJ2-3	TRBV18	15	TGTGCCAGCTCACCGCAGCGGGAGGGCCTAGATACGCAGTATTTT	CASSPQREGLDTQYF
-	-	TRBJ1-2	TRBV27	14	TGTGCCAGCACCTCCCCGAACAGTAGGTATGGCTACACCTTC	CASTSPNSRYGYTF
-	-	TRBJ1-5	TRBV19	14	TGTGCCAGTAGTATGGGGGTTTTGGGTCAGCCCCAGCATTTT	CASSMGVLGQPQHF
TRBD2	-	TRBJ2-3	TRBV29-1	13	TGCAGCGTTAGCGGGAGGGCCACAGATACGCAGTATTTT	CSVSGRATDTQYF
TRBD2	-	TRBJ2-3	TRBV7-3	16	TGTGCCAGCAGCCGCGGGACTAGCCTCAGCACAGATACGCAGTATTTT	CASSRGTSLSTDTQYF
-	-	TRBJ2-1	TRBV7-7	15	TGTGCCAGCAGCCCGACCCGCAACTCCTACAATGAGCAGTTCTTC	CASSPTRNSYNEQFF
-	-	TRBJ2-1	TRBV7-3	13	TGTGCCAGCAGCCTTACTCAGAGCACACCGCAGTTCTTC	CASSLTQSTPQFF
-	-	TRBJ2-3	TRBV2	11	TGTGCCAGCAGACTCACAGATACGCAGTATTTT	CASRLTDTQYF
-	-	TRBJ2-1	TRBV28	16	TGTGCCAGCAGTTCCCGGGGGCCCGCGGACTACAATGAGCAGTTCTTC	CASSSRGPADYNEQFF
-	-	TRBJ2-3	TRBV5-1	14	TGCGCCAGCAGTTACGAGCGGAACACAGATACGCAGTATTTT	CASSYERNTDTQYF
-	-	TRBJ2-7	TRBV27	15	TGTGCCAGCAGTTTTTCGAGGACTGACTCCTACGAGCAGTACTTC	CASSFSRTDSYEQYF
-	-	TRBJ2-5	TRBV11-1	14	TGTGCCAGCAGCCGGACTTCTAATCAAGAGACCCAGTACTTC	CASSRTSNQETQYF
TRBD2	-	TRBJ2-2	TRBV19	15	TGTGCCAGTAGTATAAAGGGAGGGGCGGCCGGGGAGCTGTTTTTT	CASSIKGGAAGELFF
-	-	TRBJ1-3	TRBV28	15	TGTGCCAGCAGTTTATTTCCCGAGGCTGGAAACACCATATATTTT	CASSLFPEAGNTIYF
TRBD1	-	TRBJ2-5	TRBV10-3	13	TGTGCCATCACCTCGGACAGGGAAGAGACCCAGTACTTC	CAITSDREETQYF
-	-	TRBJ1-2	TRBV7-3	14	TGTGCCAGCAGCTTAACCCCCGGAAACTATGGCTACACCTTC	CASSLTPGNYGYTF
-	once	TRBJ2-7	TRBV7-9	16	TGTGCCAGCAGCCTCGTGGGGGGGCCCCCCCCCTACGAGCAGTACTTC	CASSLVGGPPPYEQYF
-	-	TRBJ2-2	TRBV15	14	TGTGCCACCAGCAGAGACAGGAACACCGGGGAGCTGTTTTTT	CATSRDRNTGELFF
TRBD2	-	TRBJ2-1	TRBV18	18	TGTGCCAGCTCCCCTAGGACTAGCGGGTGGGAATCCTACAATGAGCAGTTCTTC	CASSPRTSGWESYNEQFF
-	-	TRBJ2-3	TRBV5-5	12	TGTGCCAGCAGTCCGGTTAGGGATACGCAGTATTTT	CASSPVRDTQYF
-	-	TRBJ1-1	TRBV11-3	14	TGTGCCAGCAGCGCGGGCCCTATGAACACTGAAGCTTTCTTT	CASSAGPMNTEAFF
-	once	TRBJ2-7	TRBV6-1	11	TGTGCCACCACGGACACCTACGAGCAGTACTTC	CATTDTYEQYF
-	-	TRBJ1-5	TRBV5-8	16	TGTGCCAGCAGCTCGGGACATTCCCTTTATAGTCAGCCCCAGCATTTT	CASSSGHSLYSQPQHF
TRBD1	-	TRBJ2-7	TRBV6-6	11	TGTGCCAGCAGTGGGGACAGGGGAAAGTACTTC	CASSGDRGKYF
-	once	TRBJ2-3	TRBV11-3	13	TGTGCCAGCAGCCGAGAGGGCATAGATACGCAGTATTTT	CASSREGIDTQYF
-	few	TRBJ1-5	TRBV4-1	14	TGCGCCAGCAGCCAAGTGGGCTACAATCAGCCCCAGCATTTT	CASSQVGYNQPQHF
-	-	TRBJ1-4	TRBV28	14	TGTGCCAGCAGTCCCCCGACAGCCCGTGAAAAACTGTTTTTT	CASSPPTAREKLFF
-	-	TRBJ1-5	TRBV6-6	13	TGTGCCAGCAGTTACCGCTTCAATCAGCCCCAGCATTTT	CASSYRFNQPQHF
-	-	TRBJ2-6	TRBV5-1	16	TGCGCCAGCAGTGCCCTAGGGTCCTCTGGGGCCAACGTCCTGACTTTC	CASSALGSSGANVLTF
-	-	TRBJ2-3	TRBV6-1	12	TGTGCCAGCAGTGAAGTCCCAGATACGCAGTATTTT	CASSEVPDTQYF
-	-	TRBJ2-1	TRBV28	15	TGTGCCAGCAGTCTACCAATTACCGCATTCAATGAGCAGTTCTTC	CASSLPITAFNEQFF
-	-	TRBJ2-7	TRBV29-1	15	TGCAGCTTCACCGCGCGCTACGGGGAGTCCTACGAGCAGTACTTC	CSFTARYGESYEQYF
-	-	TRBJ2-1	TRBV5-1	15	TGCGCCAGCAGCTTGGGGGGAACAGAGGGCCATGAGCAGTTCTTC	CASSLGGTEGHEQFF
-	-	TRBJ1-2	TRBV6-5	13	TGTGCCAGCAGTTATACGGACCGCTATGGCTACACCTTC	CASSYTDRYGYTF
TRBD1	-	TRBJ1-1	TRBV29-1	13	TGCAGCGTTAACCGCGGGACAGGGCCTGAAGCTTTCTTT	CSVNRGTGPEAFF
-	-	TRBJ2-6	TRBV5-4	16	TGTGCCAGCAGCTTGGGACGGGACTCTGGGGCCAACGTCCTGACTTTC	CASSLGRDSGANVLTF
-	-	TRBJ2-4	TRBV27	16	TGTGCCAGCAGTTTCGGGACACCTCTTGCCAAAAACATTCAGTACTTC	CASSFGTPLAKNIQYF
-	-	TRBJ2-1	TRBV4-2	13	TGTGCCAGCAGCCAAGTTCTAACAGATGAGCAGTTCTTC	CASSQVLTDEQFF
TRBD2	-	TRBJ2-7	TRBV9	16	TGTGCCAGCAGCACCCGGGGTAGCGGGAGTGTATACGAGCAGTACTTC	CASSTRGSGSVYEQYF
-	-	TRBJ2-7	TRBV28	15	TGTGCCAGCAGTTTGGCAGGGGGGATCTCCTACGAGCAGTACTTC	CASSLAGGISYEQYF
-	-	TRBJ2-3	TRBV7-2	16	TGTGCCAGCAGCTTAGATGGGCCCGGCCACACAGATACGCAGTATTTT	CASSLDGPGHTDTQYF